Listed below are T cell receptor beta chains from one sample, sequenced in a study of blood T cell repertoires in COVID-19. Repertoires were generated with immunoSEQ multiplex PCR, while TCRdb's copy carries only in-frame clones and drops some. Among approximately 230,000 clones listed, 88% were seen once. The sequencing sample was made of PBMCs or T cells enriched from blood (not recorded which). These receptors were collected from a woman in her fifties or sixties with acute COVID-19. The CDR3 runs from the conserved cysteine through the conserved F or W. The D gene is left open where the match is weak. Size is stated for part of the rows, as once, few or many counts, or as a class when the clone is expanded.

v_call,clone_size,d_call,j_call,cdr3_aa,cdr3_nt
TRBV7-9,-,TRBD1,TRBJ1-5,CASSSDRGPQHF,TGTGCCAGCAGCTCGGACAGGGGTCCCCAGCATTTT
TRBV5-5,-,-,TRBJ1-5,CASSLYLSRGDQPQHF,TGTGCCAGCAGCTTGTATTTAAGTCGAGGTGATCAGCCCCAGCATTTT
TRBV5-5,-,TRBD1,TRBJ1-2,CASQFGQGNYGYTF,TGTGCCAGCCAGTTCGGACAGGGTAACTATGGCTACACCTTC
TRBV6-2/TRBV6-3,-,TRBD2,TRBJ2-1,CASSYEGLAGVNEQFF,TGTGCCAGCAGTTACGAAGGACTAGCGGGCGTCAATGAGCAGTTCTTC
TRBV18,-,-,TRBJ2-7,CASSPARPQRSYEQYF,TGTGCCAGCTCACCAGCCAGGCCACAGAGATCCTACGAGCAGTACTTC
TRBV7-2,-,-,TRBJ2-2,CASSPGHYTGELFF,TGTGCCAGCAGCCCCGGACACTACACCGGGGAGCTGTTTTTT
TRBV9,-,-,TRBJ2-1,CASSVLSGVDYNEQFF,TGTGCCAGCAGCGTTCTCTCGGGAGTCGATTACAATGAGCAGTTCTTC
TRBV18,-,-,TRBJ2-3,CASSRATDTDTQYF,TGTGCCAGCTCACGAGCGACGGACACAGATACGCAGTATTTT
TRBV28,-,-,TRBJ1-5,CASSLSPTAGNQPQHF,TGTGCCAGCAGTTTATCCCCTACAGCGGGCAATCAGCCCCAGCATTTT
TRBV14,-,-,TRBJ1-6,CASSRGQSTPLHF,TGTGCCAGCAGCCGAGGACAGTCTACACCCCTCCACTTT
TRBV7-7,once,-,TRBJ2-5,CASSLSGPPPQETQYF,TGTGCTAGCAGCTTAAGCGGGCCCCCGCCCCAAGAGACCCAGTACTTC
TRBV4-1,-,-,TRBJ2-7,CASSQQRQNSYEQYF,TGCGCCAGCAGCCAGCAACGACAGAACTCCTACGAGCAGTACTTC
TRBV6-5,-,-,TRBJ1-6,CASSYSSSYNSPLHF,TGTGCCAGCAGTTACTCGAGCTCCTATAATTCACCCCTCCACTTT
TRBV9,-,-,TRBJ1-2,CASSVDSNYGYTF,TGTGCCAGCAGCGTAGACAGTAACTATGGCTACACCTTC
TRBV4-2,-,-,TRBJ2-3,CASSPGVEGTDTQYF,TGTGCCAGCAGCCCTGGCGTAGAGGGCACAGATACGCAGTATTTT
TRBV10-3,-,-,TRBJ2-7,CAISDHQGIGYEQYF,TGTGCCATCAGTGACCACCAGGGGATTGGGTACGAGCAGTACTTC
TRBV28,once,TRBD1,TRBJ1-5,CASSPPGQGVGGNQPQHF,TGTGCCAGCAGCCCGCCGGGACAGGGGGTAGGGGGCAATCAGCCCCAGCATTTT
TRBV7-9,-,TRBD1,TRBJ1-4,CAGTGVLEEKLFF,TGTGCCGGCACAGGGGTATTAGAGGAAAAACTGTTTTTT
TRBV19,-,-,TRBJ2-7,CASSISGLPYEQYF,TGTGCCAGTAGTATTTCAGGCCTACCCTACGAGCAGTACTTC
TRBV18,once,-,TRBJ1-1,CASSPTGRSTEAFF,TGTGCCAGCTCACCAACAGGAAGGAGCACTGAAGCTTTCTTT
TRBV4-1,-,TRBD1,TRBJ2-2,CASSQTGVNSGELFF,TGCGCCAGCAGCCAGACAGGGGTTAATAGCGGGGAGCTGTTTTTT
TRBV19,-,TRBD2,TRBJ2-6,CASSKKTSGSGGANVLTF,TGTGCCAGTAGTAAGAAGACTAGCGGGAGCGGTGGGGCCAACGTCCTGACTTTC
TRBV24-1,-,TRBD2,TRBJ2-7,CATSDPGTPGGEQYF,TGTGCCACCAGTGATCCCGGGACACCGGGGGGGGAGCAGTACTTC
TRBV27,-,TRBD1,TRBJ1-1,CASSSTGAAKNTEAFF,TGTGCCAGCAGTTCAACAGGGGCCGCGAAGAACACTGAAGCTTTCTTT
TRBV7-9,-,TRBD2,TRBJ2-1,CASSLERGTSGSYNEQFF,TGTGCCAGCAGCTTAGAGAGGGGGACTAGCGGATCCTACAATGAGCAGTTCTTC
TRBV5-8,-,TRBD2,TRBJ2-1,CASSFISGREQFF,TGTGCCAGCAGCTTCATTAGCGGGAGAGAGCAGTTCTTC
TRBV9,few,TRBD2,TRBJ2-2,CASSEVSGRAAGELFF,TGTGCCAGCAGCGAGGTTAGCGGGAGGGCGGCTGGGGAGCTGTTTTTT
TRBV4-3,-,TRBD1,TRBJ1-6,CASSQDKGDRVYSPLHF,TGCGCCAGCAGCCAAGATAAGGGGGACAGGGTTTATTCACCCCTCCACTTT
TRBV7-3,-,-,TRBJ2-2,CASSPTGETGELFF,TGTGCCAGCAGCCCCACGGGGGAAACCGGGGAGCTGTTTTTT
TRBV18,-,TRBD2,TRBJ2-5,CASSPSLAAAPQETQYF,TGTGCCAGCTCACCGTCGCTAGCGGCCGCTCCTCAAGAGACCCAGTACTTC
TRBV7-6,medium-sized,-,TRBJ2-7,CASSPRGTFGQYF,TGTGCCAGCAGCCCCCGGGGGACGTTCGGGCAGTACTTC
TRBV11-2,-,-,TRBJ1-1,CASSFGHNGAEAFF,TGTGCCAGCAGCTTTGGACACAATGGCGCTGAAGCTTTCTTT
TRBV19,-,-,TRBJ1-2,CASSILGTNYGYTF,TGTGCCAGTAGTATTCTCGGGACAAACTATGGCTACACCTTC
TRBV19,-,-,TRBJ1-6,CASSISGANSPLHF,TGTGCCAGTAGTATCTCAGGGGCCAATTCACCCCTCCACTTT
TRBV10-3,-,-,TRBJ1-1,CAISESLLPGTEAFF,TGTGCCATCAGTGAGTCATTACTACCCGGCACTGAAGCTTTCTTT
TRBV6-5,-,TRBD1,TRBJ1-2,CASSPTGIYGYTF,TGTGCCAGCAGCCCGACAGGGATCTATGGCTACACCTTC
TRBV27,-,TRBD2,TRBJ2-6,CASSLDPTSGRGTGANVLTF,TGTGCCAGCAGTTTAGATCCGACTAGCGGGAGGGGTACTGGGGCCAACGTCCTGACTTTC
TRBV9,-,-,TRBJ2-1,CASSVGGFNNEQFF,TGTGCCAGCAGCGTAGGAGGGTTTAACAATGAGCAGTTCTTC
TRBV4-1,-,-,TRBJ2-7,CASSQDTASYEQYF,TGCGCCAGCAGCCAAGATACTGCCTCCTACGAGCAGTACTTC
TRBV3-1/TRBV3-2,-,-,TRBJ1-2,CASSQGTGYSGYTF,TGTGCCAGCAGCCAAGGAACCGGGTATAGTGGCTACACCTTC
TRBV7-2,-,-,TRBJ2-1,CASSLARNNEQFF,TGTGCCAGCAGCTTAGCGCGGAATAATGAGCAGTTCTTC
TRBV28,-,-,TRBJ1-2,CASSLRAANYGYTF,TGTGCCAGCAGTTTGAGGGCGGCTAACTATGGCTACACCTTC
TRBV6-5,-,TRBD1,TRBJ2-5,CASSLITGVQETQYF,TGTGCCAGCAGCCTTATAACAGGGGTACAAGAGACCCAGTACTTC
TRBV28,few,-,TRBJ1-3,CASLGPGDGPGNTIYF,TGTGCCAGCCTAGGACCGGGAGATGGGCCTGGAAACACCATATATTTT
TRBV18,-,-,TRBJ2-7,CASSPPGLSSYEQYF,TGTGCCAGCTCACCACCGGGACTGAGCTCCTACGAGCAGTACTTC
TRBV5-1,-,-,TRBJ1-5,CASSLSPAGDQPQHF,TGCGCCAGCAGCTTGTCCCCAGCCGGGGATCAGCCCCAGCATTTT
TRBV19,-,TRBD1,TRBJ1-5,CASRGQGNQPQHF,TGTGCCAGTAGGGGACAGGGGAATCAGCCCCAGCATTTT
TRBV25-1,many,-,TRBJ1-1,CASSPRGSTEAFF,TGTGCCAGCAGCCCCCGGGGAAGCACTGAAGCTTTCTTT